A single sample is the source of the 9 T cell receptor beta chains below, sequenced in a study of human T cells and chemical hapten exposure. Time point: pre-sensitization, week 0. Stated treatment: therapeutic diphenylcyclopropenone sensitization with weekly scalp DPC. TCRdb analysed the RACE reads with MiXCR anew, one entry per CDR3 protein. The table shows some 300,000 distinct CDR3 sequences, with around 5% occurring only once. Here the sequenced sample was whole blood, taken in connection with sensitization to the hapten diphenylcyclopropenone (DPC). These receptors came from a woman aged 18-30 years with alopecia areata. Some clones in this sample may be carry-over from other donors' samples.

The chain recombines TRBV6-2 or TRBV6-3 with TRBJ2-7; no clear D. The CDR3 loop spans 15 amino acids. The V and J ends lost 4 bases and 1 base respectively, with 14 bases between them. Germline lookup yields CDR1 MNHEY and CDR2 SVGEGT. This chain's CDR3 is CASSSRPLQSYEQYF. CDR3 nucleotide sequence: TGTGCCAGCAGTTCTCGACCCCTACAGTCCTACGAGCAGTACTTC.

This clonotype came up many times. This chain connects TRBV10-3 to TRBJ1-2; 7 bases agree with TRBD1. V gave up 6 bases and J gave up 10 bases; unmatched junction bases: 2. There are 10 residues in the CDR3. Germline-derived CDR1 and CDR2 are ENHRY and SYGVKD. CDR3 sequence reads: CAIRQGNYTF. The CDR3 region has the DNA TGTGCCATCAGACAGGGGAACTACACCTTC.

This sequence joins TRBV7-9 and TRBJ1-4; TRBD1 agrees at 7 bases. CDR1 SEHNR and CDR2 FQNEAQ come from the germline V gene (reference sequence). After removal of 7 bases from V and 8 bases from J, the junction contained 4 bases not matched to a gene. This CDR3 region has 12 residues. CDR3 coding DNA: TGTGCCAGCACCCAGGGGGGCGAAAAACTGTTTTTT. It encodes CASTQGGEKLFF.

The CDR3 spells CASSLGEQETQYF. In DNA form, the CDR3 reads TGTGCCAGCAGCTTGGGGGAACAAGAGACCCAGTACTTC. This rearrangement joins TRBV7-6 to TRBJ2-5; either TRBD1 or TRBD2 may supply D (5 bases each). The CDR3 runs 13 residues. Germline loops: CDR1 SGHVS, CDR2 FNYEAQ. The V gene lost 3 bases and the J gene lost 2 bases, with 7 bases spanning the gap.

The chain combines TRBV19 with TRBJ2-5; a possible D gene is TRBD1 (5 bases). Germline CDR1 reads LNHDA; CDR2 reads SQIVND (reference sequence). The CDR3 extends over 12 amino acids. V lost 3 bases to trimming and J lost 5 bases, with 7 bases between them. CDR3 loop: CASSMPGETQYF. The CDR3, as DNA: TGTGCCAGTAGTATGCCAGGGGAGACCCAGTACTTC.

This clonotype came up a few times. The rearrangement joins TRBV7-9 to TRBJ2-7, with D tentatively TRBD2 (6 bases). The CDR3 consists of 13 residues. CDR1 and CDR2 from the germline V gene are SEHNR and FQNEAQ (reference sequence). V lost 5 bases and J lost 4, with 12 bases in between. CDR3 loop: CASSRDWLYEQYF. The CDR3 DNA is TGTGCCAGCAGCCGGGACTGGCTTTACGAGCAGTACTTC.

The CDR3 DNA sequence: TGTGCCAGCAGGGGGACAGGACGGAATTCACCCCTCCACTTT. Translating gives CASRGTGRNSPLHF. The chain is built from TRBV12-3 or TRBV12-4 and TRBJ1-6; 8 bases agree with TRBD1. V lost 6 bases and J lost 7; bases outside the gene matches: 5. This CDR3 contains 14 residues.

The J gene is TRBJ1-3, the V gene TRBV7-9; D call uncertain. The CDR3 has 15 residues. The germline V gene encodes CDR1 SEHNR and CDR2 FQNEAQ (reference sequence). V lost 5 bases and J lost 2, with 13 bases in between. The CDR3 coding sequence is TGTGCCAGCAGCCCGAAACCAGTTACTGGAAACACCATATATTTT. It translates to CASSPKPVTGNTIYF.

This clonotype has more than one count but fewer than ten. The CDR3 nucleotides read TGTGCCAGCAATCAGGGGCTGGGCACCGGGGAGCTGTTTTTT. As protein: CASNQGLGTGELFF. This chain joins TRBV2 and TRBJ2-2; TRBD1 might be the D (6 bases). V gave up 7 bases and J gave up 4 bases, with 13 bases separating them. This CDR3 comprises 14 residues. Germline CDR1 reads SNHLY; CDR2 reads FYNNEI.